The source of this TCR beta chain is a study of T cells in Graves' hyperthyroidism and ophthalmopathy. There were TCR beta CDR3 regions amplified from RNA transcripts. When the TCR CDR3 underwent first-round RT-PCR, the HTBI primer set was used. One entry per CDR3 protein, called by TCRdb with MiXCR from the multiplex PCR reads. The table shows 500,000 to 650,000 distinct CDR3 sequences, with under 20% occurring only once. Many counts were recorded for this clonotype. What it binds is not known. An end of the junction differs from the germline gene, which may be a read error. The length of the CDR3 is 19 residues. Germline V gene sequence: CDR1 MNHEY, CDR2 SMNVEV (reference sequence). Findings and caveats of the study: The model anticipated ophthalmopathy a median about 7.1 months pre-onset.

This chain joins TRBV27 and TRBJ2-5; TRBD2 matches at 13 bases. The sequence derives from a woman aged 18-29 years with Graves' ophthalmopathy. Material for sequencing was blood. CDR3 residues: CASSISGTSGITPQETQYF. The CDR3 region has the DNA TGTGCCAGCAGTATATCCGGGACTAGCGGGATCACGCCCCAAGAGACCCAGTACTTC.